This T cell receptor beta chain was recorded in a study of graft-versus-host responses after intestinal transplantation. Study results and limitations: Within allografts, high graft-versus-host to host-versus-graft clonal ratios were seen among patients with graft-donor T cell macrochimerism. Marrow from the recipient contained GvH clones, some of which had appeared first in ileum or blood.

TCRdb's copy holds only in-frame clones and misses some; the assay was immunoSEQ multiplex PCR. The data contain 75,000 to 100,000 clones, roughly 87% of them seen just once; the ten biggest clones take up 17%. CDR3 length: 17 residues. Trimming took off 3 bases at V and 5 bases at J, with 20 bases between the two ends. Germline CDR1 is KGHSH and CDR2 is LQKENI. Concerning this clone itself: Antigen: not known.

The sequence was collected from a human donor who received an intestinal transplant. Sequencing used unstimulated CD8+ T cells sorted from spleen or lymph node cells, obtained before intestinal transplant. The chain recombines TRBV18 with TRBJ1-5; D is perhaps TRBD1 (6 bases). The CDR3 region has the DNA TGTGCCAGCTCACCCAAAAGGAGGGGGTCGGAGTATCAGCCCCAGCATTTT. Residues: CASSPKRRGSEYQPQHF.